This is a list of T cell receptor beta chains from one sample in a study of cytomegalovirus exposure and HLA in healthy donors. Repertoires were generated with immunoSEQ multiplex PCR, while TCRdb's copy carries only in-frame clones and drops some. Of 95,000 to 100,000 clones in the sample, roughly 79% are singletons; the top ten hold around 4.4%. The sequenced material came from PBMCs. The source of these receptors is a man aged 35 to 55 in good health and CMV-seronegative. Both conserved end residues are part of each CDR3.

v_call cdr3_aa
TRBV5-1 CASSQGQGVYGYTF
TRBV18 CASSPPIGANYNEQFF
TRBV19 CASSHSATGGKGNQPQHF
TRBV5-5 CASMRGPGQGFEQYF
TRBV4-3 CASSQESGQGTDTQYF
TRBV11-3 CASSSSGLADTQYF
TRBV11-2 CASSLVGSGGVTDTQYF
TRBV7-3 CASSFSGGRVGTQYF
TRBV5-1 CASSLGRGSETQYF
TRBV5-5 CASSPRTGRDEAFF
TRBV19 CASRRTGGGNVNEQFF
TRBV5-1 CASSFQGLTNEKLFF
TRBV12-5 CASGLVWGGAQFF
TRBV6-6 CASSPAGGAGGYTF
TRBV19 CASSIRESSNQPQHF
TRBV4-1 CASSQEGGLAGETQYF
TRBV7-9 CASSLAGTGGSQPQHF
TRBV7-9 CASSFSGVGLGEQYF
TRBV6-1 CASSEAGDYEQYF
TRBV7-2 CASSIWTGGKTEAFF
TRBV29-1 CSVSDRPTEAFF
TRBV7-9 CSSSLLLIGGNQPQHF
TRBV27 CASSFLAGGGTDTQYF
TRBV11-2 CASSSTGATEAFF
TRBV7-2 CASSFGWRDAEGYTF
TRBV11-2 CATSGAPGETQYF
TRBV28 CASSSPTGAETQYF
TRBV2 CASSWDRDTEAFF
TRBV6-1 CASSEAGTANYGYTF
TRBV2 CASSERQGLSNYGYTF
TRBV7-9 CASSSQQGAGEAFF
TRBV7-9 CAISFPLREAYNSPLHF
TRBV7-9 CASSLGQGNTGELFF
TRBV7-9 CASSPMGGPDEKLFF
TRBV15 CATSRGQTAPGNTEAFF
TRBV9 CASSASGGVGNEQFF
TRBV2 CASTRDRGVVPEAFF
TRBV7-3 CASSFRGGAGELFF
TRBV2 CASSLGTSQLSYNEQFF
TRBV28 CATYRQGVRVAFF
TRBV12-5 CASGWGLTGNTIYF